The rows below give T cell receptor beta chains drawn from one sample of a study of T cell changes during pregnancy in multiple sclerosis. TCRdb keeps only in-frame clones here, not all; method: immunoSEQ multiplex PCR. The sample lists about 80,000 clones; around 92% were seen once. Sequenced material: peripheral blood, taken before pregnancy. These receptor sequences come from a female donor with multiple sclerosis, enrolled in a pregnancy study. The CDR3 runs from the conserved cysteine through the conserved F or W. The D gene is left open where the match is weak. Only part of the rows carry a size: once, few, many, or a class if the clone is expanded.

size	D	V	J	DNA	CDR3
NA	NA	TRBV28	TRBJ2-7	TGTGCCAGCACCGCGGCGGTACCCTACGAGCAGTACTTC	CASTAAVPYEQYF
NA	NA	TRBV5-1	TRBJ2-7	TGCGCCAGCAGCTTGGATGGGGGGACCTACGAGCAGTACTTC	CASSLDGGTYEQYF
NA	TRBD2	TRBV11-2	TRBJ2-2	TGTGCCAGCAGCGTTAGCTGGGTGGCGGGAGGATCCGGGGAGCTGTTTTTT	CASSVSWVAGGSGELFF
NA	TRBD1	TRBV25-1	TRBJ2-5	TGTGCCAGCAGTGAATTTGGGGACAGCGAAGAGACCCAGTACTTC	CASSEFGDSEETQYF
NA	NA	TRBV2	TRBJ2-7	TGTGCCAGCGGGGTTCCGGGACTGACCTACGAGCAGTACTTC	CASGVPGLTYEQYF
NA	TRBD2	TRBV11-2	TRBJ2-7	TGTGCCAGCAGCTCCGGACTAGCGGGAGTAGGTTTTCCCCACTACGAGCAGTACTTC	CASSSGLAGVGFPHYEQYF
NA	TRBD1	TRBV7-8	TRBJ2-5	TGTGCCAGCAGCTCAAACAGGGGTGAGACCCAGTACTTC	CASSSNRGETQYF
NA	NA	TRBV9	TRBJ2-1	TGTGCCAGCAGGGAGGGACTCCTCCCGAACAATGAGCAGTTCTTC	CASREGLLPNNEQFF
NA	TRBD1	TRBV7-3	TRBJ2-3	TGTGCCAGCAGTCAGGGGGCAAAGAGCACAGATACGCAGTATTTT	CASSQGAKSTDTQYF
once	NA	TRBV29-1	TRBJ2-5	TGCAGCGTTGAGGGGAGCCTTTTTGGCGAGACCCAGTACTTC	CSVEGSLFGETQYF
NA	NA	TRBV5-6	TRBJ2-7	TGTGCCAGCAGCTTGGGAGGGTACGAGCAGTACTTC	CASSLGGYEQYF
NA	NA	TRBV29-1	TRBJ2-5	TGCAGCGTAGCAAGACAGACCCGGGAAGAGACCCAGTACTTC	CSVARQTREETQYF
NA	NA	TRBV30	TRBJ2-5	TGTGCCTGGAGCCAAGGCGGGGCCCAGTACTTC	CAWSQGGAQYF
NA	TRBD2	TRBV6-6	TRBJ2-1	TGTGCCAGCAGTGTAGCGGGAGATGTAAATGAGCAGTTCTTC	CASSVAGDVNEQFF
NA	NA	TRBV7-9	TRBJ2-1	TGTGCCAGCAGCCTAACAAATGAGCGCAGTGAGCAGTTCTTC	CASSLTNERSEQFF
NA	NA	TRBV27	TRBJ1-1	TGTGCCAGCAGGTATTCTGGGGGGACTGAAGCTTTCTTT	CASRYSGGTEAFF
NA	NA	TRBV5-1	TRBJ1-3	TGCGCCAGCAGCCTCACGGCGGGGTCTGGAAACACCATATATTTT	CASSLTAGSGNTIYF
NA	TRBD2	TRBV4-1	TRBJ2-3	TGCGCCAGCAGCCAGGAGCGGGAGGGAGATACGCAGTATTTT	CASSQEREGDTQYF
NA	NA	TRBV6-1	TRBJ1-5	TGTGCCAGCGGGGCAGGGCGCCAGCCCCAGCATTTT	CASGAGRQPQHF
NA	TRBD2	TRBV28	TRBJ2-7	TGTGCCAGCAGTTTCCACATAGCGGGAGTTGTAAAATACGAGCAGTACTTC	CASSFHIAGVVKYEQYF
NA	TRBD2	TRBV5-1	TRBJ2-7	TGCGCCAGCAGCTTGACTAGCGGGACCTACGAGCAGTACTTC	CASSLTSGTYEQYF
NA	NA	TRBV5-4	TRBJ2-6	TGTGCCAGCAGCCGCGCGGGTGGGTTCCTCTCTGGGGCCAACGTCCTGACTTTC	CASSRAGGFLSGANVLTF
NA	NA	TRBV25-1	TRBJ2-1	TGTGCCAGCAGTGCCCCTGGGCGGGGCAGTTACAATGAGCAGTTCTTC	CASSAPGRGSYNEQFF
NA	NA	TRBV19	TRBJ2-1	TGTGCCAGTACCCAGGCTTGGGACAATGAGCAGTTCTTC	CASTQAWDNEQFF
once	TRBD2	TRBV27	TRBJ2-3	TGTGCCAGCCGTTCGCACGGGCTAGCGGACACAGATACGCAGTATTTT	CASRSHGLADTDTQYF
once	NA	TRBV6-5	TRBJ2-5	TGTGCCAGCAGTTACACAGACCAAGAGACCCAGTACTTC	CASSYTDQETQYF
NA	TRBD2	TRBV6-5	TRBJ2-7	TGTGCCAGCAGTTACTTCTTTGCCTCTAGCGGGAGCGAGCAGTACTTC	CASSYFFASSGSEQYF
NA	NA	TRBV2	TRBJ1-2	TGTGCCAGCACCTTTAATTTTGGCTACACCTTC	CASTFNFGYTF
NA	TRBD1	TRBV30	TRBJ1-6	TGTGCCTGGAGTGTCAACCGACAGGGAGGATCACCCCTCCACTTT	CAWSVNRQGGSPLHF
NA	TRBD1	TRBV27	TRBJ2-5	TGTGCCAGCAGCCCCGGGACAGGGACACGGGGCCAGTACTTC	CASSPGTGTRGQYF
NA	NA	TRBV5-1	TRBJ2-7	TGCGCCAGCAGCTCCCGTCCGGGAGACTCCTACGAGCAGTACTTC	CASSSRPGDSYEQYF
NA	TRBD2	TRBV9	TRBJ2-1	TGTGCCAGCAGCGTACCTAGCGGGAGGGCGTGGAGCAATGAGCAGTTCTTC	CASSVPSGRAWSNEQFF
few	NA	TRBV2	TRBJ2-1	TGTGCCAGCAGTGCTATTTCCCACAATGAGCAGTTCTTC	CASSAISHNEQFF
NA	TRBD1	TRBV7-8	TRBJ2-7	TGTGCCAGCAGCTTTTCGCCGGGACAGGACTCCTACGAGCAGTACTTC	CASSFSPGQDSYEQYF
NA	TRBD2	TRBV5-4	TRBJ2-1	TGTGCCAGCAGCTTGGCCCTAGCGGGAGGGAGTGAGCAGTTCTTC	CASSLALAGGSEQFF
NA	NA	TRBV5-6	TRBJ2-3	TGTGCCAGCAGCCGTTATTTGGAGCCTAGCGGCACAGATACGCAGTATTTT	CASSRYLEPSGTDTQYF
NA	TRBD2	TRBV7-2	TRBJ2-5	TGTGCCAGCAGCTTAGTGGGAGGGGAGACCCAGTACTTC	CASSLVGGETQYF
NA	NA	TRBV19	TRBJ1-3	TGTGCCAGTAAAACATGGGCACCAGAAGGCACCATATATTTT	CASKTWAPEGTIYF
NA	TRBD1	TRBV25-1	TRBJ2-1	TGTGCCAGCAGTGCTAGGACAGGGGTGTACAATGAGCAGTTCTTC	CASSARTGVYNEQFF
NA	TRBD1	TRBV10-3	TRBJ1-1	TGTGCCATCAGTGACCGACAGGGTCTCACTGAAGCTTTCTTT	CAISDRQGLTEAFF
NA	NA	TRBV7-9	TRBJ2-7	TGTGCCAGCAGGCCAACAGGACCCTACGAGCAGTACTTC	CASRPTGPYEQYF
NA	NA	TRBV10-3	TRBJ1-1	TGTGCCATCAGTGAGTACCGGCAGGACACTGAAGCTTTCTTT	CAISEYRQDTEAFF
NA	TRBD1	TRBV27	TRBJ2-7	TGTGCCAGCAGTTTAAAGAGGGCAGGGGGCGTCGACGAGCAGTACTTC	CASSLKRAGGVDEQYF
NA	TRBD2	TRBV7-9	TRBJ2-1	TGTGCCAGCAGCTTGAGCGGGAGGTATAATGAGCAGTTCTTC	CASSLSGRYNEQFF
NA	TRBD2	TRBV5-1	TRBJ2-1	TGCGCCAGCAGCTGGGGAGCGGGAGGGCCGGATGAGCAGTTCTTC	CASSWGAGGPDEQFF
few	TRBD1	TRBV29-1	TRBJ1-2	TGCAGCGTTGAGTGGGGACAGGGTCATGGCTACACCTTC	CSVEWGQGHGYTF
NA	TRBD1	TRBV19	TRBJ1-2	TGTGCCAGCAGTGGGACAGATATATCTAACTATGGCTACACCTTC	CASSGTDISNYGYTF
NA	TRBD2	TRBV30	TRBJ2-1	TGTGCCTGGAGTCGAATAGCGGGGGTCTACAATGAGCAGTTCTTC	CAWSRIAGVYNEQFF
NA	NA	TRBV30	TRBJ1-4	TGTGCCTGGAGTCCGTACTCCCTAACTAATGAAAAACTGTTTTTT	CAWSPYSLTNEKLFF
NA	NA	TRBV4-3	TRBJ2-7	TGCGCCAGCAGCCAAGATCCACGGAGCTCCTACGAGCAGTACTTC	CASSQDPRSSYEQYF
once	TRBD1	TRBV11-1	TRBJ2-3	TGTGCCAGCAGCTTAACAGGGGGCACAGATACGCAGTATTTT	CASSLTGGTDTQYF
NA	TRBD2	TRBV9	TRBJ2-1	TGTGCCAGCAGCGTAGATCTGACTAGCGGGATAAGGAATGAGCAGTTCTTC	CASSVDLTSGIRNEQFF
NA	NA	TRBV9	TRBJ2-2	TGTGCCAGCAGCGTCGGGGGACGGAGTCTGAACACCGGGGAGCTGTTTTTT	CASSVGGRSLNTGELFF
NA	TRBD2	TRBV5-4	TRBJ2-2	TGTGCCAGCAGTGCGGGGGGGGCCCTTAACACCGGGGAGCTGTTTTTT	CASSAGGALNTGELFF
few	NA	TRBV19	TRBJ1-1	TGTGCCAGTAGTATACAGGGGCCCCTGAACGGAGCTTTCTTT	CASSIQGPLNGAFF
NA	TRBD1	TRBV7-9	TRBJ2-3	TGTGCCAGCGCCATTGGGGACAGGGGGCCAGATACGCAGTATTTT	CASAIGDRGPDTQYF
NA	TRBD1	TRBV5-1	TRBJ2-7	TGCGCCAGCAGCATACGGGACAGCAGATACGAGCAGTACTTC	CASSIRDSRYEQYF